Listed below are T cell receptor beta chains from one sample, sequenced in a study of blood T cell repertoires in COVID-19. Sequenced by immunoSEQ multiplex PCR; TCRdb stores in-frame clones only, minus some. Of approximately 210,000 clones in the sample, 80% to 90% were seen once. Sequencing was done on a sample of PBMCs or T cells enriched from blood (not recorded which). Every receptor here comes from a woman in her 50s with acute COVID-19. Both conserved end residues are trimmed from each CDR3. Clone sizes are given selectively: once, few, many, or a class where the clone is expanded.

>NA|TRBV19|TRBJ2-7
ASSDTFHHEQY
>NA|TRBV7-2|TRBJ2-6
ASSSQRRGGANVLT
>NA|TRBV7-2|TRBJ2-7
ASSRGGGRTYEQY
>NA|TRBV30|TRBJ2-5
AWSGQQETQY
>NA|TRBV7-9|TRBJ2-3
ASSLVGLATDTQY
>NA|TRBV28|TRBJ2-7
ASSFRQAYSGEQY
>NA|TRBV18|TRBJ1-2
ASSPGGGGMNGYT
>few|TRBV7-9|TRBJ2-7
ASSFLNEQY
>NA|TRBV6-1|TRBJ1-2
ASSDLLRDTYGYT
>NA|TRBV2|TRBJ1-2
ASSVDQGARGYT
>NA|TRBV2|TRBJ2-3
ASSPGLAGVRADTQY
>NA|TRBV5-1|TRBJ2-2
ASSLRGDTGELF
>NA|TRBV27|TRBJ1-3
ASRDRSSGNTIY
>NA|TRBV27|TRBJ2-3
ASSSSTSVTDTQY
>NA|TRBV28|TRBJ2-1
ASKGLAAHNEQF
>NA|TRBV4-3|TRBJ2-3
ASSQGGSTDTQY
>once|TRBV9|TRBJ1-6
ASSVDALRHSPLH
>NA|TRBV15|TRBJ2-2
ATSRTLEGGTGELF
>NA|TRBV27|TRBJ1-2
ASSLTGSYGYT
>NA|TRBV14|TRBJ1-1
ASSFVGGTEAF
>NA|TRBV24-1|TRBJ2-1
ATSDTSNPGQGGEQF
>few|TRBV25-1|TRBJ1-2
ASGSGAANYGYT
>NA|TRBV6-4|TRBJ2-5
ASSGDRVLAEETQY
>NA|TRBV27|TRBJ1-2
ASWSPLGAQTYT